This section outlines one T cell receptor (beta chain) sequence together with its context. The data were taken from a study of CD8+CD57+ T cells in acquired aplastic anemia. The CDR3 contains 17 residues. Germline CDR1 is SGHTA and CDR2 is FQGNSA. V trimming: 5 bases; J trimming: 1 base; junction bases outside the gene matches: 9. Profiles of TCR beta VDJ and CDR3 were generated from a genomic DNA template. One entry per CDR3 protein results from TCRdb running MiXCR on the reads. The sample has about 98,000 distinct CDR3 sequences, around 68% seen once. Those patients picked for sequencing had displayed CD8+CD57+ cell expansion on flow cytometry. In all patients, the disease was severe acquired aplastic anemia.

The sequenced sample consisted of sorted CD4+, CD8+, or CD8+CD57+ T cells (not recorded which) from PBMCs. This TCR derives from a human donor with aplastic anemia. The genes are TRBV7-2 and TRBJ2-5; 11 bases are shared with TRBD2. CDR3 region: CASSSPAGTSGQETQYF. For the CDR3, the DNA is TGTGCCAGCAGCAGTCCAGCTGGGACTAGCGGCCAAGAGACCCAGTACTTC. Drawing the rest from reference TRBV7-2 and TRBJ2-5, the complete variable domain is GAGVSQSPSNKVTEKGKDVELRCDPISGHTALYWYRQSLGQGLEFLIYFQGNSAPDKSGLPSDRFSAERTGGSVSTLTIQRTQQEDSAVYLCASSSPAGTSGQETQYFGPGTRLLVL.